Reported below is one T cell receptor (beta chain). Looked up from germline, CDR1 is SGHAT and CDR2 is FQNNGV. The V and J ends lost 5 bases and 0 bases, in that order; junction bases with no gene match: 5. This CDR3 spans 15 amino acids. This sample was taken from a study of technical replicates of blood from a handful of donors. Generated by immunoSEQ multiplex PCR, the TCRdb table keeps only in-frame clones and is missing some. In the table there are some 100,000 clones, nearly 96% of which are singletons. The chain combines TRBV11-2 with TRBJ2-7; 9 bases agree with TRBD2. The clonotype originates from a human donor in good health. Input material: T cells isolated from PBMCs. In DNA form, the CDR3 reads TGTGCCAGCAGCCAAGGACTAGCGAGCTCCTACGAGCAGTACTTC. It is translated as CASSQGLASSYEQYF.